One sample yielded the 28 T cell receptor beta chains listed below, sequenced in a study of blood T cell dynamics during melanoma immunotherapy (TCRdb year 2020). What the time point label conveys for this sample: week 3, after first cycle of checkpoint inhibitor. The protocol used for the library was the immunoSEQ multiplex PCR assay. This immuneACCESS table, as held by TCRdb, lists in-frame sequences with V and J called but not all clones. Of the missing ones, under half trace to an unresolved V gene in checked studies; the others have no known cause. The sample includes approximately 29,000 clones, with roughly 88% observed a single time. Jointly, the top ten make up 10% of the sample. This material consisted of blood, taken from a patient treated with checkpoint blockade. The receptor source for this set is a human donor with melanoma.

The rearrangement uses TRBV27 and TRBJ1-5; tentatively, D is TRBD1 (6 bases). Per the germline V gene, CDR1 is MNHEY and CDR2 is SMNVEV (reference sequence). Trimming took off 6 bases at V and 0 bases at J, with 12 bases between the two ends. The CDR3 extends over 15 amino acids. The DNA for the CDR3 is TGTGCCAGCAGGCGGGGACACCTTAGCAATCAGCCCCAGCATTTT. Translation: CASRRGHLSNQPQHF.

The chain is built from TRBV9 and TRBJ1-1; TRBD1 aligns across 7 bases. Germline CDR1 and CDR2: SGDLS and YYNGEE. With 4 bases clipped from V and 6 bases from J, the junction kept 12 bases outside the gene matches. The CDR3 has 15 residues. The CDR3 sequence: CASSPWGDSSAEAFF. CDR3 bases: TGTGCCAGCAGCCCCTGGGGGGACAGCAGCGCTGAAGCTTTCTTT.

The V and J genes are TRBV4-1 and TRBJ2-3, with 11 bases aligning to TRBD2. Germline V gene sequence: CDR1 MGHRA, CDR2 YSYEKL. The V segment lost 0 bases and the J segment 5 bases; nucleotides outside the gene matches: 4. The CDR3 is 16 amino acids. In DNA, the CDR3 is TGCGCCAGCAGCCAAGAAATAGCGGGAGGGCAAGATACGCAGTATTTT. Protein product: CASSQEIAGGQDTQYF.

This clone appeared a single time. V usage is TRBV11-3 and J usage is TRBJ2-1; 7 bases line up with TRBD1. Germline lookup yields CDR1 SGHNT and CDR2 YENEEA. J was trimmed by 4 bases and V by 5 bases; bases with no gene match: 5. CDR3 length: 14 amino acids. Here the CDR3 DNA reads TGTGCCAGCAGCCATACAGGGGTTTACAATGAGCAGTTCTTC. It yields the protein CASSHTGVYNEQFF.

The rearrangement joins TRBV4-3 to TRBJ1-5; 10 bases line up with TRBD1. V dropped 6 bases and J dropped 6; count of bases not matched to a gene: 8. This CDR3 comprises 15 residues. The germline V gene encodes CDR1 LGHNA and CDR2 YSLEER. The CDR3 region has the DNA TGCGCCAGCAGTCCCGGGACAGGGGCGTTTCAGCCCCAGCATTTT. It yields the protein CASSPGTGAFQPQHF.

The chain links TRBV9 to TRBJ1-1, with a tentative D call TRBD1 (6 bases). There are 16 residues in the CDR3. Deletions cut 0 bases from V and 9 bases from J, with 21 bases between. CDR1 SGDLS and CDR2 YYNGEE come from the germline V gene. Here the CDR3 reads CASSVAGALPHPQAFF. For the CDR3, the DNA is TGTGCCAGCAGCGTAGCGGGGGCGCTTCCCCACCCACAAGCTTTCTTT.

This clone was detected only a few times. The rearrangement links TRBV29-1 to TRBJ2-4; 12 positions agree with TRBD2. Germline loops: CDR1 SQVTM, CDR2 ANQGSEA. Trimming at V came to 3 bases and at J to 9 bases, leaving 6 bases not matched to a gene. The CDR3 covers 14 residues. The CDR3 region is CSVETSGSLGIQYF. Written as DNA, the CDR3 is TGCAGCGTTGAGACTAGCGGGAGTTTAGGCATTCAGTACTTC.

The genes are TRBV27 and TRBJ1-1; 8 positions match TRBD1. This CDR3 is 14 amino acids long. V dropped 2 bases and J dropped 8; count of bases not matched to a gene: 7. Per the germline V gene, CDR1 is MNHEY and CDR2 is SMNVEV (reference sequence). The CDR3 region has the DNA TGTGCCAGCAGTTTAAGTGGACAGGGAACGGAAGCTTTCTTT. Protein sequence: CASSLSGQGTEAFF.

This clone was seen a handful of times. V is TRBV4-1 and J is TRBJ1-2; the D is unclear. From germline, CDR1 is MGHRA and CDR2 YSYEKL. The CDR3 totals 14 residues. V dropped 0 bases and J dropped 7 bases, with 12 bases sitting between them. The CDR3 protein is CASSQDRRALGYTF. CDR3 in DNA: TGCGCCAGCAGCCAAGACCGGAGGGCCCTTGGCTACACCTTC.

The gene calls are TRBV27 and TRBJ1-1; tentatively, D is TRBD1 (5 bases). The germline CDR1 and CDR2 sequences are MNHEY and SMNVEV (reference sequence). The CDR3 is 14 residues long. Deletions cut 4 bases from V and 5 bases from J, with 14 bases between. CDR3 region: CASSYLQGGTEAFF. The CDR3 nucleotides are TGTGCCAGCAGTTACCTTCAGGGTGGGACTGAAGCTTTCTTT.

This clone was found once. The chain links TRBV5-6 to TRBJ2-2, with TRBD1 identical over 9 bases. The CDR3 has 18 residues. Germline V gives CDR1 SGHDT, CDR2 YYEEEE. The V segment lost 1 base and the J segment 5 bases; nucleotides outside the gene matches: 12. The CDR3 spells CASSLPTLTGGYTGELFF. The CDR3 DNA follows: TGTGCCAGCAGCTTGCCCACCTTGACAGGGGGTTATACCGGGGAGCTGTTTTTT.

J is TRBJ2-7 and V is TRBV9; D is perhaps TRBD2 (5 bases). This CDR3 is built from 15 residues. The V gene lost 0 bases and the J gene lost 1 base, with 11 bases spanning the gap. CDR1 SGDLS and CDR2 YYNGEE come from the germline V gene. In DNA form, the CDR3 reads TGTGCCAGCAGCGTAGTCCCCGGGGTATCCTACGAGCAGTACTTC. The encoded protein is CASSVVPGVSYEQYF. The variable domain in full, with the rest retrieved from reference TRBV9 and TRBJ2-7, is DSGVTQTPKHLITATGQRVTLRCSPRSGDLSVYWYQQSLDQGLQFLIQYYNGEERAKGNILERFSAQQFPDLHSELNLSSLELGDSALYFCASSVVPGVSYEQYFGPGTRLTVT.

The chain couples TRBV9 to TRBJ2-3, with a possible D match to TRBD1 (5 bases). The CDR3 has 14 residues. Germline V gene data show CDR1 as SGDLS and CDR2 as YYNGEE. Trimming pared 4 bases from V and 6 bases from J, leaving 15 bases between. The CDR3 here is CASSSGRVGDTQYF. The CDR3 DNA sequence: TGTGCCAGCAGCTCCGGCAGGGTGGGGGATACGCAGTATTTT.

This clone was counted a few times. V is TRBV5-1 and J is TRBJ1-1; D ambiguous. Trimming pared 4 bases from V and 1 base from J, leaving 14 bases between. Germline V gives CDR1 SGHRS, CDR2 YFSETQ. The CDR3 extends over 15 amino acids. Here the CDR3 reads CASSKVGRTNTEAFF. As DNA, the CDR3 is TGCGCCAGCAGCAAGGTAGGGCGGACGAACACTGAAGCTTTCTTT.

V and J are TRBV7-9 and TRBJ1-2, with 9 bases that match TRBD1. The trim removed 1 base at V and 8 bases at J, leaving 8 bases unmatched. Germline CDR1 and CDR2: SEHNR and FQNEAQ (reference sequence). This CDR3 region has 15 residues. CDR3: CASSLDLDRGDGYTF. Written as DNA, the CDR3 is TGTGCCAGCAGCTTAGATTTGGACAGGGGCGACGGCTACACCTTC.

The V gene is TRBV29-1, the J gene TRBJ2-5; 8 bases are a match to TRBD1. The CDR3 covers 13 residues. Germline V gives CDR1 SQVTM, CDR2 ANQGSEA. The ends lost 7 bases at V and 5 bases at J; junction bases unmatched: 9. The CDR3, as DNA: TGCAGCGCCAGGACAGGGCTGGGGGAGACCCAGTACTTC. This codes for CSARTGLGETQYF.

Here the CDR3 DNA reads TGTGCCAGCAGTTTCCTCCCCTCCTCCTCCAGCAATGAGCAGTTCTTC. As protein: CASSFLPSSSSNEQFF. The V gene is TRBV27, the J gene TRBJ2-1; D not certain. V was clipped by 3 bases and J by 6 bases, with 18 bases between them. CDR1 MNHEY and CDR2 SMNVEV come from the germline V gene (reference sequence). CDR3 length: 16 residues.

This chain links TRBV7-8 with TRBJ1-2; D perhaps matches TRBD1 (6 bases). The CDR3 runs to 14 residues. CDR1 is SGHVS and CDR2 is FQNEAQ in the germline V gene. V was trimmed by 1 base and J by 2 bases, leaving 8 bases between them. CDR3 sequence (DNA): TGTGCCAGCAGCTTAGTTGACAGGAACTATGGCTACACCTTC. This codes for CASSLVDRNYGYTF.

The chain combines TRBV4-2 with TRBJ2-3; the D gene is possibly TRBD2 (5 bases). Germline-derived CDR1 and CDR2 are LGHNA and YNFKEQ. The CDR3 contains 15 residues. V dropped 2 bases and J dropped 0 bases, with 9 bases sitting between them. The CDR3 region is CASSQSLGSTDTQYF. DNA for the CDR3: TGTGCCAGCAGCCAATCACTAGGTAGCACAGATACGCAGTATTTT.

The rearrangement uses TRBV10-3 and TRBJ2-4, with TRBD1 matching over 7 bases. Germline V gives CDR1 ENHRY, CDR2 SYGVKD. The junction had 4 bases not matched to a gene; V was cut back by 6 bases and J by 2 bases. The CDR3 covers 14 residues. The CDR3 is CAIRSDRSKNIQYF. CDR3 sequence (DNA): TGTGCCATCAGGTCGGACAGGTCCAAAAACATTCAGTACTTC.

This sequence joins TRBV7-2 and TRBJ2-7; TRBD2 matches 8 bases. This CDR3 comprises 14 residues. Trimming removed 5 bases from V and 2 bases from J; junction bases left unmatched: 5. The germline V gene encodes CDR1 SGHTA and CDR2 FQGNSA. CDR3 region: CASSRRGGTYEQYF. The CDR3 nucleotides read TGTGCCAGCAGCCGACGGGGGGGCACCTACGAGCAGTACTTC.

This clone came up once. V is TRBV27 and J is TRBJ2-1; D ambiguous. There are 15 residues in the CDR3. Germline V CDR1 and CDR2: MNHEY, SMNVEV (reference sequence). The V and J ends lost 6 bases and 2 bases respectively, with 14 bases between them. Here the CDR3 DNA reads TGTGCCAGCAGCCCCTTAAGGGCTCCCTACAATGAGCAGTTCTTC. Its translation is CASSPLRAPYNEQFF.

The gene calls are TRBV2 and TRBJ1-1; D possibly corresponds to TRBD1 (6 bases). The CDR3 totals 13 residues. Trimming stripped 7 bases from V and 1 base from J, with 10 bases between. Germline V lookup: CDR1 SNHLY, CDR2 FYNNEI. CDR3 loop: CASIEDRNTEAFF. In nucleotides, the CDR3 is TGTGCCAGCATTGAGGACAGGAACACTGAAGCTTTCTTT. Complete variable domain (other parts from reference TRBV2 and TRBJ1-1): EPEVTQTPSHQVTQMGQEVILRCVPISNHLYFYWYRQILGQKVEFLVSFYNNEISEKSEIFDDQFSVERPDGSNFTLKIRSTKLEDSAMYFCASIEDRNTEAFFGQGTRLTVV.

The genes are TRBV7-8 and TRBJ2-3; the match to TRBD2 covers 7 bases. Germline V gene data show CDR1 as SGHVS and CDR2 as FQNEAQ. Trimming removed 5 bases from V and 1 base from J; junction bases left unmatched: 18. CDR3 length: 19 amino acids. DNA of the CDR3: TGTGCCAGCAGCCATAGGGGCGGGAGAACGCCTACGGGCACAGATACGCAGTATTTT. This encodes CASSHRGGRTPTGTDTQYF. The whole variable domain, remainder taken from reference TRBV7-8 and TRBJ2-3, is GAGVSQSPRYKVAKRGQDVALRCDPISGHVSLFWYQQALGQGPEFLTYFQNEAQLDKSGLPSDRFFAERPEGSVSTLKIQRTQQEDSAVYLCASSHRGGRTPTGTDTQYFGPGTRLTVL.

The chain couples TRBV6-1 to TRBJ2-5; D perhaps matches TRBD2 (5 bases). Trimming cost V 0 bases and J 5 bases, with 19 bases left between them. Germline V lookup: CDR1 MNHNS, CDR2 SASEGT. The CDR3 loop spans 17 amino acids. CDR3 sequence (DNA): TGTGCCAGCAGTGAAGCTCACCTAGCTGCAAAGTTGGAGACCCAGTACTTC. This encodes CASSEAHLAAKLETQYF.

The chain uses TRBV9 and TRBJ2-3, with 8 bases that match TRBD2. Germline loops: CDR1 SGDLS, CDR2 YYNGEE. This CDR3 has 16 amino acids. V trimming: 0 bases; J trimming: 2 bases; junction bases outside the gene matches: 5. In DNA form, the CDR3 reads TGTGCCAGCAGCGTAGACCCAGCGGGGGTCACAGATACGCAGTATTTT. Its translation is CASSVDPAGVTDTQYF. Variable domain in full (rest from reference TRBV9 and TRBJ2-3): DSGVTQTPKHLITATGQRVTLRCSPRSGDLSVYWYQQSLDQGLQFLIQYYNGEERAKGNILERFSAQQFPDLHSELNLSSLELGDSALYFCASSVDPAGVTDTQYFGPGTRLTVL.

This rearrangement joins TRBV6-5 to TRBJ1-2; no clear D gene. Germline V lookup: CDR1 MNHEY, CDR2 SVGAGI. Trimming took off 2 bases at V and 7 bases at J, with 8 bases between the two ends. The CDR3 is 12 residues long. CDR3 DNA sequence: TGTGCCAGCAGTTACAGTGCGGGTGGCTACACCTTC. Its translation: CASSYSAGGYTF.

As DNA, the CDR3 is TGTGCCAGCAGCTGGGGCTCCCCCTTGAACACTGAAGCTTTCTTT. Translated: CASSWGSPLNTEAFF. The chain couples TRBV7-9 to TRBJ1-1; maybe TRBD1 (5 bases). CDR3 length: 15 amino acids. The ends were cut back, 4 bases at V and 0 bases at J, with 12 bases in the middle. In germline, CDR1 is SEHNR, CDR2 FQNEAQ (reference sequence).